One and the same sample provided the 7 T cell receptor beta chains below, sequenced in a study of T cell repertoires in cytomegalovirus infection. TCRdb processed the reads anew with MiXCR; each CDR3 protein has one entry. Of nearly 700,000 distinct CDR3 sequences in the sample, around 30% were seen once. These receptors have no identified antigens. Sequencing was performed on cultured PBMCs, taken from culture after CMV antigen stimulation. The receptor set was obtained from a human donor in good health (CMV status not recorded). Some clones in this sample may be carry-over from other donors' samples.

This clonotype appeared many times. V usage is TRBV7-2 and J usage is TRBJ2-7; D gene uncertain. V was shortened by 2 bases and J by 2 bases, with 7 bases between the two germline ends. CDR1 SGHTA and CDR2 FQGNSA come from the germline V gene. CDR3 length: 13 residues. CDR3 in DNA: TGTGCCAGCAGCTTATACAGAGCCTACGAGCAGTACTTC. Translating it yields CASSLYRAYEQYF.

This clonotype was seen repeatedly, ten times or more. V usage is TRBV7-2 and J usage is TRBJ1-5; maybe TRBD1 (5 bases). The CDR3 contains 15 residues. CDR1 and CDR2 (germline): SGHTA, FQGNSA. Deletions cut 3 bases from V and 3 bases from J, with 12 bases between. The CDR3 protein is CASSFGGGSNQPQHF. CDR3 bases: TGTGCCAGCAGCTTCGGTGGGGGTTCCAATCAGCCCCAGCATTTT.

Many counts were recorded for this clonotype. V is TRBV7-2 and J is TRBJ1-2; unclear D gene. The germline gives CDR1 SGHTA, CDR2 FQGNSA. This CDR3 contains 13 residues. V was shortened by 5 bases and J by 0 bases, with 7 bases between the two germline ends. The CDR3 DNA reads TGTGCCAGCAGCAACAATGCTAACTATGGCTACACCTTC. Its protein is CASSNNANYGYTF.

The rearrangement uses TRBV2 and TRBJ1-2, with TRBD1 as a possible D gene (5 bases). Germline V gene sequence: CDR1 SNHLY, CDR2 FYNNEI. V shed 4 bases and J shed 3 bases, with 9 bases lying between them. This CDR3 comprises 13 residues. The CDR3: CASSVRDDYGYTF. The CDR3, as DNA: TGTGCCAGCAGTGTCCGGGACGACTATGGCTACACCTTC.

This clonotype occurred many times. The chain is built from TRBV11-2 and TRBJ2-5; tentative D call: TRBD2 (5 bases). The CDR3 totals 15 residues. Between the trimmed V and J ends, which lost 2 bases and 5 bases, there was a span of 15 bases. The germline gives CDR1 SGHAT, CDR2 FQNNGV. The CDR3 region has the DNA TGTGCCAGCAGCTTAATCCCGAGTGGGGAGGAGACCCAGTACTTC. It encodes CASSLIPSGEETQYF.

Points on this clonotype: At one end, the junction sequence differs from germline, possibly due to a read error. The genes are TRBV7-2 and TRBJ2-4, with 9 positions matching TRBD2. CDR1 and CDR2 from the germline V gene are SGHTA and FQGNSA. This CDR3 region has 14 residues. In DNA form, the CDR3 reads TGTGCCAGCAGCGTAGCGGGAGCCGGAGGCATTCAGTACTTC. This sequence encodes CASSVAGAGGIQYF.

The chain combines TRBV4-3 with TRBJ2-2; 8 bases line up with TRBD2. CDR3 length: 21 amino acids. The V and J ends lost 0 bases and 0 bases, in that order; junction bases with no gene match: 15. The germline V gene encodes CDR1 LGHNA and CDR2 YSLEER. The CDR3 DNA reads as TGCGCCAGCAGCCAAGAAATATCGGGGCTAGCGGGCATCGCGAACACCGGGGAGCTGTTTTTT. It codes for CASSQEISGLAGIANTGELFF.